This is a list of T cell receptor beta chains from one sample in a study of CD8 T cells in ankylosing spondylitis. MiXCR, run by TCRdb on the 5' RACE reads, gives a single entry per CDR3 protein. The sample yields roughly 180,000 distinct CDR3 sequences, around a tenth seen once. Sequences were obtained from blood, either unsorted or a sorted T cell fraction (not recorded which). These receptors were taken from a female donor with ankylosing spondylitis or in good health (not recorded which). Both conserved end residues are part of each CDR3. The D gene is left open where the match is weak. Only part of the rows carry a size: once, few, many, or a class if the clone is expanded.

d_gene	j_gene	abundance	v_gene	CDR3aa	CDR3nt
NA	TRBJ2-2	few	TRBV6-5	CASSYSNQGWTLNTGELFF	TGTGCCAGCAGTTACTCGAATCAGGGGTGGACCTTGAACACCGGGGAGCTGTTTTTT
TRBD2	TRBJ2-7	NA	TRBV20-1	CSASRWEGPYEQYF	TGCAGTGCTAGTAGGTGGGAGGGCCCTTACGAGCAGTACTTC
TRBD2	TRBJ2-7	many	TRBV11-2	CASSLDLILAVPPHYEQYF	TGTGCCAGCAGCTTAGATCTGATACTAGCGGTTCCGCCCCACTACGAGCAGTACTTC
NA	TRBJ2-7	NA	TRBV5-1	CASSPGTEAHSITNEQYF	TGCGCCAGCAGCCCTGGGACGGAGGCCCATTCCATAACCAACGAGCAGTACTTC
NA	TRBJ1-1	few	TRBV27	CASHRTPRSMNTEAFF	TGTGCCAGCCACCGTACGCCGCGGTCTATGAACACTGAAGCTTTCTTT
TRBD1	TRBJ1-5	few	TRBV29-1	CSVVLTMGQGNQPQHF	TGCAGCGTTGTATTGACTATGGGACAGGGCAATCAGCCCCAGCATTTT
TRBD2	TRBJ2-3	many	TRBV12-3/TRBV12-4	CASSPPVFSGSQDTQYF	TGTGCCAGCAGCCCGCCTGTTTTTAGCGGGAGTCAGGATACGCAGTATTTT
NA	TRBJ2-7	NA	TRBV9	CASSVDTSSYEQYF	TGTGCCAGCAGCGTTGACACGAGCTCCTACGAGCAGTACTTC
NA	TRBJ1-1	NA	TRBV10-3	CAIRAGFDMNTEAFF	TGTGCCATCAGGGCAGGTTTTGACATGAACACTGAAGCTTTCTTT
NA	TRBJ2-3	few	TRBV6-1	CASSSLSPGDTQYF	TGTGCCAGCAGCTCCCTCTCCCCCGGAGATACGCAGTATTTT
NA	TRBJ2-2	many	TRBV7-6	CASSLTPRRELFF	TGTGCCAGCAGCTTAACCCCCCGGCGGGAGCTGTTTTTT
TRBD1	TRBJ2-1	NA	TRBV7-2	CASSFGGQGAANEQFF	TGTGCCAGCAGCTTCGGCGGACAGGGGGCGGCCAATGAGCAGTTCTTC
TRBD2	TRBJ2-1	few	TRBV28	CASSLGGGDNEQFF	TGTGCCAGCAGTTTAGGGGGGGGAGACAATGAGCAGTTCTTC
TRBD2	TRBJ2-7	NA	TRBV7-8	CASSPRLAGGTSSYEQYF	TGTGCCAGCAGCCCCCGACTAGCGGGAGGCACCTCCTCCTACGAGCAGTACTTC
NA	TRBJ1-6	NA	TRBV2	CASVPGFGSPLHF	TGTGCCAGCGTCCCCGGCTTTGGTTCACCCCTCCACTTT
NA	TRBJ2-6	NA	TRBV5-3	CARSHEQEGSGANVLTF	TGTGCCAGAAGCCACGAGCAAGAGGGCTCTGGGGCCAACGTCCTGACTTTC
NA	TRBJ2-1	many	TRBV12-3/TRBV12-4	CASSQYNEQFF	TGTGCCAGCAGCCAGTACAATGAGCAGTTCTTC
NA	TRBJ1-1	many	TRBV5-1	CASSLASLGRNTEAFF	TGCGCCAGCAGCTTGGCCTCTCTGGGGAGGAACACTGAAGCTTTCTTT
TRBD2	TRBJ2-3	few	TRBV28	CATLSPVASGRTDTQYF	TGTGCCACCCTAAGCCCAGTCGCTAGCGGACGCACAGATACGCAGTATTTT
NA	TRBJ2-1	NA	TRBV7-6	CASSLDMDRQNEQFF	TGTGCCAGCAGCTTAGACATGGACAGACAGAATGAGCAGTTCTTC
TRBD1	TRBJ2-2	NA	TRBV7-8	CASSPDRVTGINTGELFF	TGTGCCAGCAGCCCAGACAGGGTAACCGGCATTAACACCGGGGAGCTGTTTTTT
TRBD1	TRBJ2-2	many	TRBV29-1	CSVGSWTGLTGELFF	TGCAGCGTTGGGTCCTGGACAGGGCTCACCGGGGAGCTGTTTTTT
NA	TRBJ2-7	few	TRBV6-2/TRBV6-3	CASQSSLGTYEQYF	TGTGCCAGCCAATCGTCTCTTGGAACCTACGAGCAGTACTTC
TRBD1	TRBJ2-6	NA	TRBV5-1	CASSGWTGSSGANILTF	TGCGCCAGCAGCGGGTGGACAGGGTCGTCTGGGGCCAACATCCTGACTTTC
NA	TRBJ2-7	few	TRBV20-1	CSARAQGAVKQYF	TGCAGTGCTCGGGCCCAGGGAGCGGTGAAGCAGTACTTC
NA	TRBJ1-2	few	TRBV27	CASSLTPPTVRANYGYTF	TGTGCCAGCAGTTTAACCCCTCCGACAGTTCGGGCGAACTATGGCTACACCTTC
TRBD2	TRBJ2-1	NA	TRBV7-3	CASSSSRERGEQFF	TGTGCCAGCAGCTCCTCGCGGGAGAGGGGTGAGCAGTTCTTC
NA	TRBJ2-6	few	TRBV24-1	CATILFGALSGANVLTF	TGTGCCACCATCCTATTCGGGGCGCTCTCTGGGGCCAACGTCCTGACTTTC
NA	TRBJ2-1	NA	TRBV13	CASSFGTLSSYNEQFF	TGTGCCAGCAGCTTCGGGACATTAAGCTCCTACAATGAGCAGTTCTTC
NA	TRBJ1-1	few	TRBV28	CASSRASGPTEAFF	TGTGCCAGCAGTCGGGCCTCAGGTCCCACTGAAGCTTTCTTT
TRBD1	TRBJ2-1	many	TRBV29-1	CSVRDSDGNEQFF	TGCAGCGTCCGGGACAGCGATGGGAATGAGCAGTTCTTC
NA	TRBJ2-6	many	TRBV12-3/TRBV12-4	CASSPPGGANVLTF	TGTGCCAGCAGCCCTCCGGGAGGGGCCAACGTCCTGACTTTC